A single sample gave rise to the 32 T cell receptor beta chains below, sequenced in a study of regulatory T cells in long-lasting Graves disease. HTBI primers from iRepertoire and Arm-PCR of CDR3 regions yielded the TCR beta libraries. In TCRdb, the multiplex PCR reads were re-called with MiXCR into one record per CDR3 protein. This sample has around 500,000 distinct CDR3 sequences, with roughly 13% found just once. The time point is: newly diagnosed GD, antithyroid drugs for less than 3 months. RNA isolated from PBMCs was used to make the TCR library. The same data also went into a second study, on T cells in Graves' hyperthyroidism and ophthalmopathy.

Sequencing was performed on peripheral blood mononuclear cells (PBMCs), taken at new diagnosis, from a patient treated with antithyroid drugs. These receptors originate from a man younger than 40 with Graves disease.

Comments on this clonotype: A read error is possible here, since a much larger clone lies one base away. This chain joins TRBV20-1 and TRBJ2-7, with 10 bases matching TRBD2. V trimming: 6 bases; J trimming: 3 bases; junction bases outside the gene matches: 23. This CDR3 is 19 amino acids long. The germline V gene has CDR1 DFQATT and CDR2 SNEGSKA (reference sequence). The CDR3 here is CSARAGIRGAGGPGYEQYF. CDR3 in DNA: TGCAGTGCCAGGGCCGGGATTCGGGGAGCGGGAGGGCCCGGCTACGAGCAGTACTTC.

This clonotype was counted between two and nine times. The V gene is TRBV10-3, the J gene TRBJ2-7, with D possibly matching TRBD2 (5 bases). Germline loops: CDR1 ENHRY, CDR2 SYGVKD. This CDR3 region has 13 residues. V was clipped by 6 bases and J by 3 bases, with 12 bases between them. As DNA, the CDR3 is TGTGCCATCAGGAGGGATGGGGTCTACGAGCAGTACTTC. Its protein product is CAIRRDGVYEQYF.

This clonotype was observed a handful of times. This rearrangement joins TRBV29-1 to TRBJ1-1, with TRBD1 matching over 7 bases. Per germline, CDR1 SQVTM and CDR2 ANQGSEA. Trimming at V came to 3 bases and at J to 7 bases, leaving 5 bases not matched to a gene. This CDR3 is built from 12 residues. CDR3 protein: CSVETGRDEAFF. For the CDR3, the DNA is TGCAGCGTTGAGACAGGGAGGGATGAAGCTTTCTTT.

The genes are TRBV7-9 and TRBJ2-1, with 7 bases fitting TRBD2. CDR1 and CDR2 (germline): SEHNR, FQNEAQ (reference sequence). The CDR3 is made up of 14 amino acids. The V segment lost 4 bases and the J segment 4 bases; nucleotides outside the gene matches: 4. In DNA form, the CDR3 reads TGTGCCAGCAGCTCCAAGCGGGGTTACAATGAGCAGTTCTTC. Translated: CASSSKRGYNEQFF.

This clonotype showed up many times. The chain has TRBV30 and TRBJ1-1, with a weak D call TRBD1 (5 bases). The V gene lost 6 bases and the J gene lost 1 base, with 12 bases spanning the gap. Germline V gene lookup returns CDR1 GTSNPN and CDR2 SVGIG (reference sequence). The CDR3 is 13 amino acids. This CDR3 reads CACPFTGNTEAFF. In DNA, the CDR3 is TGTGCCTGTCCGTTTACAGGGAACACTGAAGCTTTCTTT.

This clonotype has a count of ten or more. V is TRBV30 and J is TRBJ2-1; D gene ambiguous. Germline V lookup: CDR1 GTSNPN, CDR2 SVGIG (reference sequence). This CDR3 spans 12 amino acids. V was clipped by 0 bases and J by 7 bases, with 7 bases between them. The DNA of the CDR3 is TGTGCCTGGAGTGTACAAACGAATGAGCAGTTCTTC. Translating gives CAWSVQTNEQFF. The whole variable domain, filled in from reference TRBV30 and TRBJ2-1, reads SQTIHQWPATLVQPVGSPLSLECTVEGTSNPNLYWYRQAAGRGLQLLFYSVGIGQISSEVPQNLSASRPQDRQFILSSKKLLLSDSGFYLCAWSVQTNEQFFGPGTRLTVL.

Many counts were recorded for this clonotype. The junction differs from germline at one of its ends, possibly a read error. The chain combines TRBV2 with TRBJ2-3; D is possibly TRBD2 (6 bases). This CDR3 contains 12 residues. Germline loops: CDR1 SNHLY, CDR2 FYNNEI. The CDR3 DNA sequence: TGTGCCAGCAATCTCGGGAGTCCCCGCCCGATCTTT. Amino acids: CASNLGSPRPIF.

This clonotype came up many times. This chain uses TRBV12-3 or TRBV12-4 with TRBJ2-5, with a possible D match to TRBD1 (5 bases). The CDR3 sequence is 12 residues long. Trimming removed 5 bases at V and 3 bases at J, with 7 bases between. CDR3 region: CASSPTEETQYF. The CDR3 region has the DNA TGTGCCAGCAGTCCGACAGAAGAGACCCAGTACTTC.

This sequence joins TRBV7-9 and TRBJ2-5; D remains ambiguous. The CDR3 has 12 amino acids. Per germline, CDR1 SEHNR and CDR2 FQNEAQ (reference sequence). With 5 bases removed from V and 3 bases from J, the gap between germline ends came to 7 bases. The chain's CDR3 is CASSRNKETQYF. The CDR3 DNA follows: TGTGCCAGCAGCCGAAATAAAGAGACCCAGTACTTC.

This CDR3 is CASSDGTRYRRDEQYF. DNA of the CDR3: TGTGCCAGCAGTGATGGGACTAGATATCGGAGGGACGAGCAGTACTTC. This chain uses TRBV2 with TRBJ2-7; 8 bases agree with TRBD2. Losses at the gene ends were 3 bases for V and 5 bases for J; bases not matched to a gene: 12. The CDR3 contains 16 residues. Germline CDR1 SNHLY, CDR2 FYNNEI.

This clonotype was counted at least ten times. The chain couples TRBV11-1 to TRBJ1-1; D remains unclear. There are 14 residues in the CDR3. Germline lookup yields CDR1 SGHAT and CDR2 FQDESV (reference sequence). V was shortened by 1 base and J by 0 bases, with 6 bases between the two germline ends. CDR3 coding DNA: TGTGCCAGCAGCTTAGGGCTCATGAACACTGAAGCTTTCTTT. Its protein product is CASSLGLMNTEAFF.

This clonotype was observed at least ten times. The chain uses TRBV6-1 and TRBJ2-7; 8 positions match TRBD2. Trimming cost V 2 bases and J 4 bases; bases outside gene matches: 10. The CDR3 consists of 16 residues. Germline V CDR1 and CDR2: MNHNS, SASEGT. The CDR3 region has the DNA TGTGCCAGCAGTGAACCCCCGGGAGGGATGATTTACGAGCAGTACTTC. Its protein product is CASSEPPGGMIYEQYF.

This clonotype was picked up many times. V gene TRBV2 combines with J gene TRBJ2-5; 9 nucleotides match TRBD2. CDR3 length equals 12 residues. The trim removed 9 bases at V and 5 bases at J, leaving 4 bases unmatched. Germline values: CDR1 SNHLY, CDR2 FYNNEI. CDR3 residues: CARGLAKETQYF. In DNA form, the CDR3 reads TGTGCCAGGGGACTAGCTAAGGAGACCCAGTACTTC.

This clonotype was counted at least ten times. V usage is TRBV2 and J usage is TRBJ2-4; D not resolved. Trimming took off 1 base at V and 10 bases at J, with 11 bases between the two ends. The germline V gene encodes CDR1 SNHLY and CDR2 FYNNEI. The CDR3 runs 13 residues. CDR3 sequence: CASSEGGSPIQYF. CDR3 nucleotides: TGTGCCAGCAGTGAAGGTGGCAGCCCTATTCAGTACTTC.

This clonotype was counted at least ten times. The V and J genes are TRBV2 and TRBJ2-5, with 7 bases lining up with TRBD2. V lost 6 bases to trimming and J lost 5 bases; unmatched junction nucleotides: 3. There are 12 residues in the CDR3. Per germline, CDR1 SNHLY and CDR2 FYNNEI. The CDR3 DNA sequence: TGTGCCAGCAGCGGGGGGTTGGAGACCCAGTACTTC. This gives the protein CASSGGLETQYF.

This chain joins TRBV5-5 and TRBJ2-2, with unresolved D. The CDR3 covers 16 residues. V lost 4 bases, J lost 2 bases, and 15 bases lay in between. CDR1 is SGHKS and CDR2 is YYEKEE in the germline V gene (reference sequence). CDR3 in amino acids: CASSRGIGKNTGELFF. CDR3 coding DNA: TGTGCCAGCAGCCGCGGCATCGGAAAAAACACCGGGGAGCTGTTTTTT.

This clonotype was seen ten or more times. The chain joins TRBV5-1 to TRBJ2-1, with D perhaps TRBD1 (5 bases). The V and J ends lost 4 bases and 0 bases respectively, with 11 bases between them. From germline, CDR1 is SGHRS and CDR2 YFSETQ. This CDR3 has 15 residues. The DNA for the CDR3 is TGCGCCAGCAGCCTGACAGAACCCTCCTACAATGAGCAGTTCTTC. Residues: CASSLTEPSYNEQFF.

The CDR3 here is CSARATSGTYNEQFF. Written as DNA, the CDR3 is TGCAGTGCTAGAGCGACTAGCGGTACCTACAATGAGCAGTTCTTC. The chain has TRBV20-1 and TRBJ2-1; 9 bases align to TRBD2. The CDR3 runs to 15 residues. Germline V gene data show CDR1 as DFQATT and CDR2 as SNEGSKA (reference sequence). V lost 1 base to trimming and J lost 2 bases; unmatched junction nucleotides: 3.

Regarding this clonotype: A much larger clone lies a single base off, so this may be a read error. This chain joins TRBV7-3 and TRBJ2-5, with no clear D. This CDR3 has 13 amino acids. Trimming took 4 bases from V and 1 from J, leaving 7 bases between them. The germline V gene encodes CDR1 SGHTA and CDR2 FQGTGA. The CDR3 loop reads CASSSTPQETQYF. The CDR3 DNA is TGTGCCAGCAGCTCGACACCCCAAGAGACCCAGTACTTC.

As to this clonotype: This may arise from a read error, as a much more abundant clone is one base away. The V gene is TRBV18, the J gene TRBJ2-2; D gene ambiguous. This CDR3 contains 12 residues. From germline, CDR1 is KGHSH and CDR2 LQKENI. The CDR3 reads CASSLGVLELSF. As DNA, the CDR3 is TGTGCCAGCTCACTGGGTGTATTGGAGCTGTCTTTT.

This clonotype was picked up one time. This may stem from a read error, because a much larger clone lies one nucleotide away. The conserved phenylalanine or tryptophan is not found at the CDR3 terminus, so this likely reflects a read error. The chain recombines TRBV20-1 with TRBJ1-1, with D possibly matching TRBD1 (6 bases). CDR3 length: 12 amino acids. Trimming removed 6 bases at V and 1 base at J, with 9 bases between. Germline values: CDR1 DFQATT, CDR2 SNEGSKA (reference sequence). CDR3 in amino acids: CSAQQGNTEAFS. The CDR3 DNA reads as TGCAGTGCCCAACAGGGGAACACTGAAGCTTTCTCT.

This clonotype appeared many times. This rearrangement joins TRBV12-3 or TRBV12-4 to TRBJ2-7; D perhaps matches TRBD1 (6 bases). V shed 8 bases and J shed 2 bases, with 10 bases lying between them. The CDR3 extends over 12 amino acids. The CDR3 loop is CASGGRAYEQYF. CDR3 sequence (DNA): TGTGCCAGCGGGGGCCGCGCCTACGAGCAGTACTTC.

This clonotype has a count of ten or more. One end of the junction fails to match germline, which may point to a read error. V usage is TRBV5-1 and J usage is TRBJ2-5; D not certain. This CDR3 region has 13 residues. The germline CDR1 and CDR2 sequences are SGHRS and YFSETQ. This chain's CDR3 is CASSPPTQETQYF. The CDR3 DNA follows: TGTGCCAGCTCACCACCTACTCAAGAGACCCAGTACTTC.

This clonotype came up many times. The chain recombines TRBV11-2 with TRBJ1-4; D perhaps matches TRBD1 (5 bases). The CDR3 spans 16 residues. V gave up 4 bases and J gave up 4 bases, with 16 bases separating them. Germline V gene data show CDR1 as SGHAT and CDR2 as FQNNGV. CDR3 DNA sequence: TGTGCCAGCAGCTACCGAGCCGGGCAGGGTAATGAAAAACTGTTTTTT. It is translated as CASSYRAGQGNEKLFF.

This clonotype came up a few times. The rearrangement links TRBV20-1 to TRBJ2-3, with no clear D. Trimming cost V 1 base and J 5 bases, with 16 bases left between them. This CDR3 has 15 residues. Germline V gene sequence: CDR1 DFQATT, CDR2 SNEGSKA (reference sequence). DNA for the CDR3: TGCAGTGCTAGAGGCCGGGCGGAAGGCGTAGATACGCAGTATTTT. This sequence encodes CSARGRAEGVDTQYF.

Regarding this clonotype: A read error is possible here, since a much larger clone lies one base away. V gene TRBV20-1 combines with J gene TRBJ2-7; 7 bases line up with TRBD1. The V gene end was trimmed by 8 bases and the J gene end by 0 bases; junction bases not matched to a gene: 7. Per the germline V gene, CDR1 is DFQATT and CDR2 is SNEGSKA (reference sequence). This CDR3 is 13 amino acids long. The chain's CDR3 is CSTLRDSSYEQYF. The CDR3 nucleotides are TGCAGTACTCTAAGGGACAGCTCCTACGAGCAGTACTTC.

This clonotype was seen repeatedly, ten times or more. The chain combines TRBV19 with TRBJ1-2; 7 bases map to TRBD1. The CDR3 is 14 amino acids. CDR1 and CDR2 from the germline V gene are LNHDA and SQIVND (reference sequence). With 5 bases clipped from V and 2 bases from J, the junction kept 5 bases outside the gene matches. The CDR3 loop reads CASSRDSLNYGYTF. The CDR3 bases are TGTGCCAGTAGTCGGGACAGCCTGAACTATGGCTACACCTTC. Using reference TRBV19 and TRBJ1-2 for the parts outside the CDR3, the full variable domain is DGGITQSPKYLFRKEGQNVTLSCEQNLNHDAMYWYRQDPGQGLRLIYYSQIVNDFQKGDIAEGYSVSREKKESFPLTVTSAQKNPTAFYLCASSRDSLNYGYTFGSGTRLTVV.

This clonotype was picked up many times. The V call is TRBV20-1, the J call TRBJ2-3; TRBD2 matches 10 bases. The junction had 14 bases not matched to a gene; V was cut back by 6 bases and J by 5 bases. The germline CDR1 and CDR2 sequences are DFQATT and SNEGSKA (reference sequence). This CDR3 comprises 16 residues. Written as DNA, the CDR3 is TGCAGTGCCCGAAGTTCTACTAGCGGGAATTTAGATACGCAGTATTTT. Protein product: CSARSSTSGNLDTQYF.

The CDR3 loop is CASSEFGGRAFF. The CDR3 region has the DNA TGTGCCAGCAGTGAATTTGGGGGCCGGGCTTTCTTT. The V and J genes are TRBV25-1 and TRBJ1-1; tentatively, D is TRBD1 (6 bases). The CDR3 totals 12 residues. Deletions cut 1 base from V and 11 bases from J, with 11 bases between. The germline V gene has CDR1 MGHDK and CDR2 SYGVNS.

This clonotype was found many times. The chain employs TRBV2 and TRBJ2-5, with 7 nucleotides matching TRBD1. Germline lookup yields CDR1 SNHLY and CDR2 FYNNEI. CDR3 size: 12 residues. With V trimmed by 8 bases and J by 4 bases, 4 bases remained unmatched. In DNA form, the CDR3 reads TGTGCCAGCCTAGGGGGCAGAGAGACCCAGTACTTC. This encodes CASLGGRETQYF. Filled out from reference TRBV2 and TRBJ2-5, the complete variable domain reads EPEVTQTPSHQVTQMGQEVILRCVPISNHLYFYWYRQILGQKVEFLVSFYNNEISEKSEIFDDQFSVERPDGSNFTLKIRSTKLEDSAMYFCASLGGRETQYFGPGTRLLVL.

This clonotype was seen a few times. V usage is TRBV20-1 and J usage is TRBJ2-7; TRBD2 matches at 9 bases. The CDR3 consists of 14 residues. The germline CDR1 and CDR2 sequences are DFQATT and SNEGSKA (reference sequence). With 6 bases clipped from V and 3 bases from J, the junction kept 9 bases outside the gene matches. The CDR3 is CSARSGLASYEQYF. The CDR3 DNA is TGCAGTGCCCGATCGGGACTAGCCAGCTACGAGCAGTACTTC.

This clonotype has ten or more counts. The rearrangement links TRBV6-5 to TRBJ2-5; maybe TRBD1 (6 bases). The CDR3 is 15 amino acids. Germline CDR1 is MNHEY and CDR2 is SVGAGI. The ends were cut back, 2 bases at V and 4 bases at J, with 14 bases in the middle. CDR3 loop: CASSYRDKGGETQYF. The CDR3, as DNA: TGTGCCAGCAGTTACCGGGACAAAGGCGGAGAGACCCAGTACTTC.